Listed below are T cell receptor beta chains from one sample, sequenced in a study of shared clonotypes between healthy human individuals. The method was immunoSEQ multiplex PCR; TCRdb's version includes in-frame clones alone and lacks a portion of them. The sample yields roughly 2.4 million clones, under 97% seen once. The specimen was naive CD4+ T cells sorted from blood. The receptors shown here come from a man younger than 35 in good health. Each CDR3 is given with its conserved first and last residue. D genes are given only for firm matches. The size of a clone is reported for some rows only, either as once, few or many, or as a class for expanded clones.

cdr3_aa: CASSVEPGRDTQYF; cdr3_nt: TGTGCCAGCAGCGTAGAACCGGGGAGGGATACGCAGTATTTT; clone_size: .; j_call: TRBJ2-3; v_call: TRBV9; d_call: .
cdr3_aa: CATSGPITYNEQFF; cdr3_nt: TGTGCCACTTCCGGGCCAATAACCTACAATGAGCAGTTCTTC; clone_size: .; j_call: TRBJ2-1; v_call: TRBV28; d_call: .
cdr3_aa: CASSPDSFYGYTF; cdr3_nt: TGCGCCAGCAGCCCGGACAGTTTTTATGGCTACACCTTC; clone_size: .; j_call: TRBJ1-2; v_call: TRBV5-1; d_call: .
cdr3_aa: CASSAFRRNEQFF; cdr3_nt: TGTGCCAGCAGCGCTTTCAGGCGGAATGAGCAGTTCTTC; clone_size: .; j_call: TRBJ2-1; v_call: TRBV2; d_call: .
cdr3_aa: CASSGTGLAQETQYF; cdr3_nt: TGTGCCAGCAGTGGCACTGGACTAGCGCAAGAGACCCAGTACTTC; clone_size: .; j_call: TRBJ2-5; v_call: TRBV28; d_call: TRBD2
cdr3_aa: CASSYGAVGQGTEAFF; cdr3_nt: TGTGCCAGCAGTTATGGAGCGGTGGGTCAGGGCACTGAAGCTTTCTTT; clone_size: .; j_call: TRBJ1-1; v_call: TRBV6-5; d_call: .
cdr3_aa: CAISERGETQYF; cdr3_nt: TGTGCCATCAGTGAGAGGGGAGAGACCCAGTACTTC; clone_size: .; j_call: TRBJ2-5; v_call: TRBV10-3; d_call: .
cdr3_aa: CASSDNSAGSGPQHF; cdr3_nt: TGTGCCAGCAGTGATAATTCGGCAGGGAGCGGGCCCCAGCATTTT; clone_size: .; j_call: TRBJ1-5; v_call: TRBV2; d_call: .
cdr3_aa: CASSAPGTAYNEQFF; cdr3_nt: TGTGCCAGCAGTGCCCCCGGGACAGCCTACAATGAGCAGTTCTTC; clone_size: once; j_call: TRBJ2-1; v_call: TRBV25-1; d_call: TRBD1
cdr3_aa: CASSEDDRGNYEQYF; cdr3_nt: TGTGCCAGCAGTGAGGACGACAGGGGCAACTACGAGCAGTACTTC; clone_size: once; j_call: TRBJ2-7; v_call: TRBV6-1; d_call: TRBD1
cdr3_aa: CAWSANRDSIYGYTF; cdr3_nt: TGTGCCTGGAGTGCAAATCGGGACAGCATCTATGGCTACACCTTC; clone_size: .; j_call: TRBJ1-2; v_call: TRBV30; d_call: TRBD1
cdr3_aa: CASSRDRVGYEQYF; cdr3_nt: TGCGCCAGCAGCCGGGACAGGGTGGGCTACGAGCAGTACTTC; clone_size: .; j_call: TRBJ2-7; v_call: TRBV4-3; d_call: TRBD1
cdr3_aa: CASSFASGEQYF; cdr3_nt: TGTGCCAGCAGCTTCGCTAGCGGCGAGCAGTACTTC; clone_size: .; j_call: TRBJ2-7; v_call: TRBV7-9; d_call: TRBD2
cdr3_aa: CAWRPPGLRSGANVLTF; cdr3_nt: TGTGCCTGGAGACCTCCGGGACTTCGCTCTGGGGCCAACGTCCTGACTTTC; clone_size: .; j_call: TRBJ2-6; v_call: TRBV30; d_call: .
cdr3_aa: CSVFKGSGNTIYF; cdr3_nt: TGCAGCGTTTTTAAGGGATCGGGAAACACCATATATTTT; clone_size: .; j_call: TRBJ1-3; v_call: TRBV29-1; d_call: .
cdr3_aa: CASRLEPGELFF; cdr3_nt: TGTGCAAGTCGCTTAGAGCCCGGGGAGCTGTTTTTT; clone_size: .; j_call: TRBJ2-2; v_call: TRBV12-2; d_call: .
cdr3_aa: CASARRGGADTQYF; cdr3_nt: TGTGCCAGCGCCCGGAGGGGGGGGGCAGATACGCAGTATTTT; clone_size: .; j_call: TRBJ2-3; v_call: TRBV7-2; d_call: .
cdr3_aa: CASSLAQANTEAFF; cdr3_nt: TGTGCCAGCAGCTTAGCACAGGCCAACACTGAAGCTTTCTTT; clone_size: .; j_call: TRBJ1-1; v_call: TRBV7-9; d_call: .
cdr3_aa: CASSVGLTSTDTQYF; cdr3_nt: TGCGCCAGCAGTGTTGGGTTAACTAGCACAGATACGCAGTATTTT; clone_size: .; j_call: TRBJ2-3; v_call: TRBV10-1; d_call: .
cdr3_aa: CASSSYRQQAFF; cdr3_nt: TGTGCCAGCAGCTCATACAGGCAACAAGCTTTCTTT; clone_size: .; j_call: TRBJ1-1; v_call: TRBV7-2; d_call: .
cdr3_aa: CASSRAASRTDTQYF; cdr3_nt: TGTGCCTCTTCTAGGGCAGCTAGCCGCACAGATACGCAGTATTTT; clone_size: once; j_call: TRBJ2-3; v_call: TRBV30; d_call: .
cdr3_aa: CASSLEATYEQFF; cdr3_nt: TGTGCCAGCAGCTTAGAAGCAACCTATGAGCAGTTCTTC; clone_size: .; j_call: TRBJ2-1; v_call: TRBV7-2; d_call: .
cdr3_aa: CASSQDPRETDTQYF; cdr3_nt: TGTGCCAGCAGCCAAGATCCCAGGGAAACAGATACGCAGTATTTT; clone_size: .; j_call: TRBJ2-3; v_call: TRBV14; d_call: .
cdr3_aa: CASSLALDPSYEQYF; cdr3_nt: TGTGCCAGCAGCCTCGCGCTAGATCCTTCCTACGAGCAGTACTTC; clone_size: .; j_call: TRBJ2-7; v_call: TRBV11-2; d_call: .
cdr3_aa: CASTPGTTYEQYF; cdr3_nt: TGTGCCAGCACTCCCGGGACTACCTACGAGCAGTACTTC; clone_size: .; j_call: TRBJ2-7; v_call: TRBV25-1; d_call: TRBD2
cdr3_aa: CASSYQTGSQPQHF; cdr3_nt: TGTGCCAGCAGTTACCAGACAGGGTCTCAGCCCCAGCATTTT; clone_size: .; j_call: TRBJ1-5; v_call: TRBV6-6; d_call: TRBD1
cdr3_aa: CASRNWDTGGPQHF; cdr3_nt: TGTGCCAGCAGGAATTGGGACACCGGAGGGCCCCAGCATTTT; clone_size: .; j_call: TRBJ1-5; v_call: TRBV6-6; d_call: .
cdr3_aa: CASSLFRLAGINEQFF; cdr3_nt: TGTGCCAGCAGTTTATTCCGACTAGCGGGGATCAATGAGCAGTTCTTC; clone_size: .; j_call: TRBJ2-1; v_call: TRBV28; d_call: TRBD2
cdr3_aa: CASSLGDRVVPLHF; cdr3_nt: TGTGCCAGCAGCTTAGGGGACAGGGTTGTACCCCTCCACTTT; clone_size: .; j_call: TRBJ1-6; v_call: TRBV7-9; d_call: TRBD1
cdr3_aa: CASSYKGPYEQYF; cdr3_nt: TGTGCCAGCAGTTATAAGGGACCCTACGAGCAGTACTTC; clone_size: .; j_call: TRBJ2-7; v_call: TRBV6-6; d_call: .
cdr3_aa: CASSYGQQETQYF; cdr3_nt: TGTGCCAGCAGTTATGGGCAGCAAGAGACCCAGTACTTC; clone_size: .; j_call: TRBJ2-5; v_call: TRBV6-5; d_call: .
cdr3_aa: CASSLGLAGNEQFF; cdr3_nt: TGTGCCAGCAGCCTAGGACTAGCAGGCAATGAGCAGTTCTTC; clone_size: .; j_call: TRBJ2-1; v_call: TRBV7-2; d_call: TRBD2
cdr3_aa: CASSSPDRGAGETQYF; cdr3_nt: TGCGCCAGCAGCAGCCCGGACAGGGGCGCAGGAGAGACCCAGTACTTC; clone_size: .; j_call: TRBJ2-5; v_call: TRBV5-1; d_call: TRBD1
cdr3_aa: CASSFGTASVETQYF; cdr3_nt: TGTGCCAGCAGCTTTGGAACGGCATCAGTAGAGACCCAGTACTTC; clone_size: .; j_call: TRBJ2-5; v_call: TRBV11-2; d_call: .
cdr3_aa: CASSPGRSEAFF; cdr3_nt: TGTGCCAGCAGCCCTGGACGGAGTGAAGCTTTCTTT; clone_size: .; j_call: TRBJ1-1; v_call: TRBV6-5; d_call: .
cdr3_aa: CASSRGGVQGNYGYTF; cdr3_nt: TGTGCCAGCAGCCGTGGGGGTGTACAGGGTAACTATGGCTACACCTTC; clone_size: .; j_call: TRBJ1-2; v_call: TRBV27; d_call: .
cdr3_aa: CASSPRGSGNTIYF; cdr3_nt: TGCGCCAGCAGCCCCCGGGGCTCTGGAAACACCATATATTTT; clone_size: .; j_call: TRBJ1-3; v_call: TRBV4-1; d_call: .
cdr3_aa: CSVGSGNSEQYF; cdr3_nt: TGCAGCGTTGGTTCAGGGAACTCCGAGCAGTACTTC; clone_size: .; j_call: TRBJ2-7; v_call: TRBV29-1; d_call: .
cdr3_aa: CASRGANTGELFF; cdr3_nt: TGTGCCAGCAGAGGAGCAAACACCGGGGAGCTGTTTTTT; clone_size: .; j_call: TRBJ2-2; v_call: TRBV6-4; d_call: .
cdr3_aa: CASSSRGSGELFF; cdr3_nt: TGCGCCAGCAGCTCGCGTGGGTCCGGGGAGCTGTTTTTT; clone_size: .; j_call: TRBJ2-2; v_call: TRBV5-1; d_call: .
cdr3_aa: CASSYAGTGAYEQYF; cdr3_nt: TGTGCCAGCAGCTACGCCGGGACAGGAGCCTACGAGCAGTACTTC; clone_size: .; j_call: TRBJ2-7; v_call: TRBV6-5; d_call: TRBD1
cdr3_aa: CASSLRPQGLDSPLHF; cdr3_nt: TGCGCCAGCAGCTTGAGACCCCAGGGGCTGGATTCACCCCTCCACTTT; clone_size: .; j_call: TRBJ1-6; v_call: TRBV5-1; d_call: .
cdr3_aa: CATSRDLGNPYEQYF; cdr3_nt: TGTGCCACCAGCAGAGATCTAGGAAACCCCTACGAGCAGTACTTC; clone_size: .; j_call: TRBJ2-7; v_call: TRBV15; d_call: .